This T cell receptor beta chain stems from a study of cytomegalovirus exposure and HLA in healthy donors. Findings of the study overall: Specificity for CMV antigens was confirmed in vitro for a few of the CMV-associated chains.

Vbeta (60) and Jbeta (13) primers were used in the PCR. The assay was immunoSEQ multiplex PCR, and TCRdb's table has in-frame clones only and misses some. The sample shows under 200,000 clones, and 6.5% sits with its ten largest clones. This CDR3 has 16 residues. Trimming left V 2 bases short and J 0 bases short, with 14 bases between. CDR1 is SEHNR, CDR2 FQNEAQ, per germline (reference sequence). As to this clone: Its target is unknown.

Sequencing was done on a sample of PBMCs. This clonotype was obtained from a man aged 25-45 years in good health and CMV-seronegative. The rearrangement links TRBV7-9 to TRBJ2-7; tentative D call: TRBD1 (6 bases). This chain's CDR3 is CASSLRQGTLSYEQYF. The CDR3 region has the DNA TGTGCCAGCAGCTTACGGCAGGGGACCCTCTCCTACGAGCAGTACTTC.